This T cell receptor beta chain stems from a study of cytomegalovirus exposure and HLA in healthy donors. This clone showed up just a few times. The primer mix had 60 Vbeta and 13 Jbeta primers. Repertoires were generated with immunoSEQ multiplex PCR, while TCRdb's copy carries only in-frame clones and drops some. The table has fewer than 120,000 clones, more than 65% seen once; the top ten hold roughly 12%. Sequencing input: PBMCs. The receptor was isolated from a man aged 25-45 years in good health and CMV-seropositive.

CDR3 sequence (DNA): TGCGCCAGCAACCCTGGAGGGGCAGGGGAAGCTTTCTTT. It specifies CASNPGGAGEAFF. The J gene is TRBJ1-1, the V gene TRBV5-1; tentatively, D is TRBD1 (5 bases). Germline V lookup: CDR1 SGHRS, CDR2 YFSETQ. The CDR3 runs 13 residues. V dropped 6 bases and J dropped 8 bases, with 17 bases sitting between them.